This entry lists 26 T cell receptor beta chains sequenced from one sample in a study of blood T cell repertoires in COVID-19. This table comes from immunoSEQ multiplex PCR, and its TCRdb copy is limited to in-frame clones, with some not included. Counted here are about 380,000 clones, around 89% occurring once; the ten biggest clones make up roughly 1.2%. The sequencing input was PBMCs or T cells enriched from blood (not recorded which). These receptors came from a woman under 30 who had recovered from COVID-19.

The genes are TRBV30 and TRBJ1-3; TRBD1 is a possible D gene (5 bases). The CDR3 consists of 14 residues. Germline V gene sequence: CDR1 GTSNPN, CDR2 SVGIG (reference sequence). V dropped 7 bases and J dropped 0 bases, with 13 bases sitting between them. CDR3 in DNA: TGTGCCTTTATTAGGGGCGGCTCTGGAAACACCATATATTTT. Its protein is CAFIRGGSGNTIYF.

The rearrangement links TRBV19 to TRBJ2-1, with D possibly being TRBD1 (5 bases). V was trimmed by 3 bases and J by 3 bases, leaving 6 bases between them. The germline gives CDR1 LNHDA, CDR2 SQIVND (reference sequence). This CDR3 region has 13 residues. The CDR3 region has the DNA TGTGCCAGTAGTATTGACAGCTACAATGAGCAGTTCTTC. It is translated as CASSIDSYNEQFF.

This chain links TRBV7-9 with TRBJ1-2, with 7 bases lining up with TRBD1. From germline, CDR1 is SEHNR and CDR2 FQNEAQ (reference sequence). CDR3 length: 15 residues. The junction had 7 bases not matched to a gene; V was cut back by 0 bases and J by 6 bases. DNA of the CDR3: TGTGCCAGCAGCTTAGCGTTAGGGGGCGAACATGGCTACACCTTC. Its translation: CASSLALGGEHGYTF.

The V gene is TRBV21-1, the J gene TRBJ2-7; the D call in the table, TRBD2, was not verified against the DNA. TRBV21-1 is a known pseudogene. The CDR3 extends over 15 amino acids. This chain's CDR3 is CASSNWGTFSYEQYF. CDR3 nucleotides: TGTGCCAGCAGCAATTGGGGGACTTTCTCCTACGAGCAGTACTTC.

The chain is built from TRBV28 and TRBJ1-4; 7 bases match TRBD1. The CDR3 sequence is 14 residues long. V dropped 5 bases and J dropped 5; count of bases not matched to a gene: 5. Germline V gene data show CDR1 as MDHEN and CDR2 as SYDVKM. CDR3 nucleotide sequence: TGTGCCAGCAGTACCAGGGGGTTAAATGAAAAACTGTTTTTT. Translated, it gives CASSTRGLNEKLFF.

The CDR3 loop reads CASSTGQGAGEQFF. The CDR3 DNA reads TGTGCCAGCAGCACGGGACAGGGGGCGGGTGAGCAGTTCTTC. This chain links TRBV7-3 with TRBJ2-1; the match to TRBD1 covers 12 bases. V was clipped by 5 bases and J by 9 bases; unmatched bases: 5. CDR1 and CDR2 from the germline V gene are SGHTA and FQGTGA. CDR3 length: 14 amino acids.

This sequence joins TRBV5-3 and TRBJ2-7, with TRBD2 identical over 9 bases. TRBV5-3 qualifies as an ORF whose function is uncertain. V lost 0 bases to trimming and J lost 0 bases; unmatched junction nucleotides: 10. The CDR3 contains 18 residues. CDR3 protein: CARSLAELAGQSSYEQYF. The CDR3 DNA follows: TGTGCCAGAAGCTTGGCCGAACTAGCGGGTCAGAGCTCCTACGAGCAGTACTTC.

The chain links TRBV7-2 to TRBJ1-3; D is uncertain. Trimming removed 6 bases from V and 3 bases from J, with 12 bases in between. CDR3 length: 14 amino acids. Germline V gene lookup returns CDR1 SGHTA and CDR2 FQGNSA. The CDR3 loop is CASRAGKGGNTIYF. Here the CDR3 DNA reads TGTGCCAGCAGGGCGGGAAAAGGTGGAAACACCATATATTTT.

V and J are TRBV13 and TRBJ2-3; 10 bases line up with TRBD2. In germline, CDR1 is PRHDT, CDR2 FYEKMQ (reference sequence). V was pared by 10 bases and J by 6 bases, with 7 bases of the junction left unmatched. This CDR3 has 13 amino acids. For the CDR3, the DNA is TGTGCCAACAAAAAGCGGGGGGGCGATACGCAGTATTTT. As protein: CANKKRGGDTQYF.

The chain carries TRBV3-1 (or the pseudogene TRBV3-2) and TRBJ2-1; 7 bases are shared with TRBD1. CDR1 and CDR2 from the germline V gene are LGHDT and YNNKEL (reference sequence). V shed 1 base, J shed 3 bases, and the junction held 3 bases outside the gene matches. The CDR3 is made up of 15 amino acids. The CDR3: CASSQGGQVYNEQFF. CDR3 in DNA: TGTGCCAGCAGCCAAGGCGGACAGGTCTACAATGAGCAGTTCTTC.

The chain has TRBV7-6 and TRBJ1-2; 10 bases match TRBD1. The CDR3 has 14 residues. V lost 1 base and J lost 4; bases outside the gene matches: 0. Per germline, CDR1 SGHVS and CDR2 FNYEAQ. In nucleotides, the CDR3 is TGTGCCAGCAGCTTAGGGACAGGGGGCTATGGCTACACCTTC. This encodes CASSLGTGGYGYTF.

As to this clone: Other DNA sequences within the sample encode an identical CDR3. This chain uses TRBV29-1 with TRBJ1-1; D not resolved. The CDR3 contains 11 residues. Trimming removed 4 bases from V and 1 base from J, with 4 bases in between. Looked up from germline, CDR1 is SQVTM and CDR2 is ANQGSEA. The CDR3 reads CSVVRNTEAFF. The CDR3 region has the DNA TGCAGCGTTGTGAGGAACACTGAAGCTTTCTTT.

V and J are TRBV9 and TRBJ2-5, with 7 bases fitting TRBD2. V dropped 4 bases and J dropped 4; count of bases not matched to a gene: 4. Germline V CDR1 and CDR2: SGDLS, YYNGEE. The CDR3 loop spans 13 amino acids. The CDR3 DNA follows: TGTGCCAGCAGCCGGGGGGTTGGAGAGACCCAGTACTTC. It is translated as CASSRGVGETQYF.

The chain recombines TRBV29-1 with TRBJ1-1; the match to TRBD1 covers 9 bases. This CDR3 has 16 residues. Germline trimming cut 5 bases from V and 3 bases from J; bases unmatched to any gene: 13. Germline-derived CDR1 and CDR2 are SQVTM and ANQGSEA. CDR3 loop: CSVSGQGTSGDTEAFF. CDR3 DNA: TGCAGCGTTTCCGGACAGGGGACCTCGGGGGACACTGAAGCTTTCTTT.

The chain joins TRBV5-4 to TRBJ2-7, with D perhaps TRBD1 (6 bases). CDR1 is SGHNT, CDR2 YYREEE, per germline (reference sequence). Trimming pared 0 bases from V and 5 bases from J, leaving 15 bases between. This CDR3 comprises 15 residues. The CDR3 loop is CASSLDGTLYHEQYF. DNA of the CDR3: TGTGCCAGCAGCTTGGATGGGACATTGTACCACGAGCAGTACTTC.

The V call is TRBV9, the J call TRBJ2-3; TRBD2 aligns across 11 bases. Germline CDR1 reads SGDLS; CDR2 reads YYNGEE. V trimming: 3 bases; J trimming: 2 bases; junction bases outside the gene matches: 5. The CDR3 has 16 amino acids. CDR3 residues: CASSGLAGGPTDTQYF. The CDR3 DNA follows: TGTGCCAGCAGCGGCCTAGCGGGGGGTCCCACAGATACGCAGTATTTT.

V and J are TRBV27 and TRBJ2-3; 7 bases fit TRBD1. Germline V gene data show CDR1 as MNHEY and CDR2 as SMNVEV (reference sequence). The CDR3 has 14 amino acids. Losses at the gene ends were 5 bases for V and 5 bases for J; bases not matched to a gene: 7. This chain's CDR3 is CASSLGQAGDTQYF. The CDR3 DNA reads TGTGCCAGCAGTCTCGGACAGGCCGGAGATACGCAGTATTTT.

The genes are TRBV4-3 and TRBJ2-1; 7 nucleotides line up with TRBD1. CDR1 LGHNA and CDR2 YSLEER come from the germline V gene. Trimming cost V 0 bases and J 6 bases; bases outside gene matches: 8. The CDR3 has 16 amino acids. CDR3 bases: TGCGCCAGCAGCCAAGACGAGGGGGCCGGTATCAATGAGCAGTTCTTC. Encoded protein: CASSQDEGAGINEQFF.

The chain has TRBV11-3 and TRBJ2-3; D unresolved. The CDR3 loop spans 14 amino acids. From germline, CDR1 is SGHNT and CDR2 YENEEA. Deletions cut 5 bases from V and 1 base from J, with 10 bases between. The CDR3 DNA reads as TGTGCCAGCAGCCGCCGAAGCGGCACAGATACGCAGTATTTT. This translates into CASSRRSGTDTQYF. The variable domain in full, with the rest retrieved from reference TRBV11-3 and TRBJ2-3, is EAGVVQSPRYKIIEKKQPVAFWCNPISGHNTLYWYLQNLGQGPELLIRYENEEAVDDSQLPKDRFSAERLKGVDSTLKIQPAELGDSAVYLCASSRRSGTDTQYFGPGTRLTVL.

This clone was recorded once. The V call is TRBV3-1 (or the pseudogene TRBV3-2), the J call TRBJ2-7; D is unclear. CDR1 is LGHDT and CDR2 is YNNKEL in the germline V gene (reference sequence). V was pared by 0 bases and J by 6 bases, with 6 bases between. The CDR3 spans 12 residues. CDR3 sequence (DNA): TGTGCCAGCAGCCAAGAGCTGCGCGAGCAGTACTTC. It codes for CASSQELREQYF.

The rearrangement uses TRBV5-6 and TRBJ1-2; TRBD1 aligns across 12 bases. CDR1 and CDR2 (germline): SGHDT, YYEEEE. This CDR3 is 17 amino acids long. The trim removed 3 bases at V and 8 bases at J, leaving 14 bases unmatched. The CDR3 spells CASSYRSGDRGREGYTF. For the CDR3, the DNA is TGTGCCAGCAGCTATCGTTCGGGGGACAGGGGGCGAGAGGGCTACACCTTC.

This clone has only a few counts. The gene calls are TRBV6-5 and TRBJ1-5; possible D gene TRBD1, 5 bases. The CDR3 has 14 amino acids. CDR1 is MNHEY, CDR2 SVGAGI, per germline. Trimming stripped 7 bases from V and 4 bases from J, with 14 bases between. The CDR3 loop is CASTLGEGNQPQHF. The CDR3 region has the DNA TGTGCCAGCACTCTCGGGGAGGGGAATCAGCCCCAGCATTTT.

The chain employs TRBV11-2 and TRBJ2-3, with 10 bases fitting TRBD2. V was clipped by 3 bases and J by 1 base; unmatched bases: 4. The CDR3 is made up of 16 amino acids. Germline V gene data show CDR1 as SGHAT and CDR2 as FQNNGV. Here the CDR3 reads CASSFLTSGGTDTQYF. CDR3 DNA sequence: TGTGCCAGCAGCTTCCTCACTAGCGGGGGCACAGATACGCAGTATTTT.

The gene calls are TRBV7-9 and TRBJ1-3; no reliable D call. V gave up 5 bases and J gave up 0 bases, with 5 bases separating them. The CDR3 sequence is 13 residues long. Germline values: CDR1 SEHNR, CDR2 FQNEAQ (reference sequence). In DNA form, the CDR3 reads TGTGCCAGCAGCGCGAGCTCTGGAAACACCATATATTTT. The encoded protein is CASSASSGNTIYF. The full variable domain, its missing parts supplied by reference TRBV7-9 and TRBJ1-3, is DTGVSQNPRHKITKRGQNVTFRCDPISEHNRLYWYRQTLGQGPEFLTYFQNEAQLEKSRLLSDRFSAERPKGSFSTLEIQRTEQGDSAMYLCASSASSGNTIYFGEGSWLTVV.

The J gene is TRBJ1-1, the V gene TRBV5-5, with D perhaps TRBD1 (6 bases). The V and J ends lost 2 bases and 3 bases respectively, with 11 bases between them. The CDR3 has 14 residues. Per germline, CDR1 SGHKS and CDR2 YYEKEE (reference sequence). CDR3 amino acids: CASSFDRPYTEAFF. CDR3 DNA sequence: TGTGCCAGCAGCTTCGACAGGCCATACACTGAAGCTTTCTTT.

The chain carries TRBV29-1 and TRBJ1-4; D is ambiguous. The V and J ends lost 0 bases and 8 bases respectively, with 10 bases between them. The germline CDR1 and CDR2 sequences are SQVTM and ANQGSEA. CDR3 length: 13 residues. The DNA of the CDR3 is TGCAGCGTTGAAGATCGCGATTACGAAAAACTGTTTTTT. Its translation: CSVEDRDYEKLFF.